Listed here is a single TCR beta chain. The CDR3 loop spans 14 amino acids. Germline-derived CDR1 and CDR2 are SEHNR and FQNEAQ (reference sequence). Trimming removed 7 bases at V and 5 bases at J, with 12 bases between. The data originate from a study of beta chain features in type 1 diabetes. Every bit of the isolated RNA underwent reverse transcription, so sequencing read expressed TCRB transcripts. The assay was immunoSEQ multiplex PCR, and TCRdb's table has in-frame clones only and misses some. The sample holds some 270,000 clones, 13% to 15% seen once. The specimen was naive CD4+ T cells from blood. This chain links TRBV7-9 with TRBJ1-6, with D perhaps matching TRBD1 (6 bases). This sequence originates from a woman in her thirties or forties in good health. CDR3 residues: CASTVTGNNSPLHF. In nucleotides, the CDR3 is TGTGCCAGCACCGTTACAGGGAATAATTCACCCCTCCACTTT.